A selection of T cell receptor beta chains follows, all from one sample in a study of shared clonotypes between healthy human individuals. Assay: immunoSEQ multiplex PCR; the TCRdb copy retains only in-frame clones and omits some. Seen here are some 1 million clones, around 74% observed once, and the top ten hold around 1.5%. Sequenced input: memory CD4+ T cells sorted from blood. These receptors were collected from a man between 18 and 35 years old in good health. Each CDR3 is given with its conserved first and last residue. A D gene is named only where the DNA matches it firmly. Only part of the rows carry a size: once, few, many, or a class if the clone is expanded.

j_call v_call clone_size d_call cdr3_nt cdr3_aa
TRBJ1-1 TRBV10-3 many TRBD1 TGTGCCCCATGGGACAGGATGAACACTGAAGCTTTCTTT CAPWDRMNTEAFF
TRBJ1-2 TRBV9 NA NA TGTGCCAGCAGCGTGGTAGGGAAGGGGGGCTACACCTTC CASSVVGKGGYTF
TRBJ2-3 TRBV6-5 NA NA TGTGCCAGCACCGACGGGACTCCGCATACGCAGTATTTT CASTDGTPHTQYF
TRBJ1-6 TRBV4-1 NA TRBD1 TGCGCCAGCAGCCGAGGAGGGGGCTCTGGTAATTCACCCCTCCACTTT CASSRGGGSGNSPLHF
TRBJ2-1 TRBV4-3 NA TRBD2 TGCGCCAGCAGCCAAGATTCCCCTAGCGGGACAAGGAATGAGCAGTTCTTC CASSQDSPSGTRNEQFF
TRBJ1-2 TRBV5-1 NA TRBD1 TGCGCCAGCAGCTCTGAGACAGGGGGCTATGAGGGCTACACCTTC CASSSETGGYEGYTF
TRBJ2-1 TRBV7-2 NA TRBD2 TGTGCCAGCAGCCTAGACTCGGGGGGCAATGAGCAGTTCTTC CASSLDSGGNEQFF
TRBJ1-4 TRBV18 NA NA TGTGCCAGCTCACCACAGTTCCAGGGGAATGAAAAACTGTTTTTT CASSPQFQGNEKLFF
TRBJ1-2 TRBV25-1 many NA TGTGCCAGCAGTGAAAGGGACATCTTTTATGGCTACACCTTC CASSERDIFYGYTF
TRBJ1-5 TRBV2 NA NA TGTGCCAGCAGTGATGAGGTGAATCAGCCCCAGCATTTT CASSDEVNQPQHF
TRBJ2-1 TRBV7-2 NA TRBD2 TGTGCCAGCAAAAAGGGACGGGGGGGCGTTACCAATGAGCAGTTCTTC CASKKGRGGVTNEQFF
TRBJ2-7 TRBV28 NA TRBD1 TGTGCCTCTCCACCCGGGGACAGGGTTTCCCACGAGCAGTACTTC CASPPGDRVSHEQYF
TRBJ1-2 TRBV28 NA NA TGTGCCAGCAGCCCCCCCGGGCCAGCCGTGAACTATGGCTACACCTTC CASSPPGPAVNYGYTF
TRBJ2-3 TRBV7-7 NA NA TGTGCTAGCAGCTTTCAGCCGGCAGATACGCAGTATTTT CASSFQPADTQYF
TRBJ2-3 TRBV11-2 NA TRBD1 TGTGCCAGCAGCCCACAGGGGACGAGTACAGATACGCAGTATTTT CASSPQGTSTDTQYF
TRBJ2-5 TRBV7-7 NA NA TGTGCTAGCAGCTTTCAGGTGGGGGAGACCCAGTACTTC CASSFQVGETQYF
TRBJ2-2 TRBV7-9 NA NA TGTGCCAGCAGCGTCCACCGGGACACCGGGGAGCTGTTTTTT CASSVHRDTGELFF
TRBJ1-1 TRBV7-3 NA NA TGTGCCAGCAGTTACACAGCGGATGATGAAGCTTTCTTT CASSYTADDEAFF
TRBJ2-3 TRBV7-8 NA NA TGTGCCAGCAGCCCCATGGGGAGGCCCGGAGCTACAGATACGCAGTATTTT CASSPMGRPGATDTQYF
TRBJ2-5 TRBV29-1 NA TRBD1 TGCAGTTTCACAGGGGATCGAGAGACCCAGTACTTC CSFTGDRETQYF
TRBJ2-1 TRBV5-1 NA TRBD1 TGCGCCAGCAGCTTAGAGACAGGGGGCTACAATGAGCAGTTCTTC CASSLETGGYNEQFF
TRBJ2-2 TRBV2 NA TRBD2 TGTGCCAGCAGGACCGGGACTACCTACACCGGGGAGCTGTTTTTT CASRTGTTYTGELFF
TRBJ2-7 TRBV7-9 once TRBD1 TGTGCCAGCAGCCCCTGGGGACAGGGCTTGGCGGAGCAGTACTTC CASSPWGQGLAEQYF
TRBJ1-6 TRBV5-6 NA TRBD1 TGTGCCAGCAGCGCAGGGACAGGGTCTTCCTATAATTCACCCCTCCACTTT CASSAGTGSSYNSPLHF
TRBJ2-1 TRBV10-1 once NA TGCGCCAGCAGTGACGGAGGGCCCTGGGATGAGCAGTTCTTC CASSDGGPWDEQFF
TRBJ1-2 TRBV5-4 NA TRBD1 TGTGCCAGCAGCCAGACAGGGAGCTATGGCTACACCTTC CASSQTGSYGYTF
TRBJ2-1 TRBV7-2 once TRBD1 TGTGCCAGCAGCTTTGGGACAGGGAAACACAATGAGCAGTTCTTC CASSFGTGKHNEQFF
TRBJ1-1 TRBV19 NA NA TGTGCCAGTAGTATAGGAGGGGGGATAGCTGAAGCTTTCTTT CASSIGGGIAEAFF
TRBJ1-1 TRBV7-9 NA NA TGTGCCAGCAGCTCTTTGGGGAACACTGAAGCTTTCTTT CASSSLGNTEAFF
TRBJ2-1 TRBV18 NA NA TGTGCCAGCTCACCACCCAACTACAATGAGCAGTTCTTC CASSPPNYNEQFF
TRBJ2-5 TRBV28 NA TRBD2 TGTGCCAGCAGTCCGGCCGGGACTAGCGGGGGGTTGGAAGAGACCCAGTACTTC CASSPAGTSGGLEETQYF
TRBJ2-2 TRBV6-6 NA TRBD1 TGTGCTTCACGGGGACAGGGTATCATCGGGGAGCTGTTTTTT CASRGQGIIGELFF
TRBJ1-2 TRBV28 NA NA TGTGCCAGCAGTACCGGACAGCCCTATGGCTACACCTTC CASSTGQPYGYTF
TRBJ2-7 TRBV28 many TRBD1 TGTGCCAGCAGTTTACCCACCGGGACAGGGGGTGTTGGGCAGTACTTC CASSLPTGTGGVGQYF
TRBJ1-2 TRBV5-1 NA TRBD1 TGCGCCAGCAGCCAAGACAGGGCATATGGCTACACCTTC CASSQDRAYGYTF
TRBJ2-7 TRBV29-1 NA NA TGCAGCGTCGCCGGGGTTGAAGACTACGAGCAGTACTTC CSVAGVEDYEQYF
TRBJ1-5 TRBV21-1 once NA TGTGCCAGCAGCAAAACCCCGGGACAGGGGCTTTGGGGGCATTTT CASSKTPGQGLWGHF
TRBJ1-1 TRBV6-5 NA NA TGTGCCAGCAGTTATTCTTCCGGGTCCGCACTTAATGAAGCTTTCTTT CASSYSSGSALNEAFF
TRBJ2-2 TRBV7-9 NA TRBD1 TGTGCCAGCAGCCCCCCAACAGGGGGTACCGGGGAGCTGTTTTTT CASSPPTGGTGELFF
TRBJ2-5 TRBV7-2 NA TRBD1 TGTGCCAGCAGCTTAGTACAGGGGCTCATAGAGACCCAGTACTTC CASSLVQGLIETQYF
TRBJ2-3 TRBV7-6 NA NA TGTGCCAGCAGCTCCCGGAACAGGGACACAGATACGCAGTATTTT CASSSRNRDTDTQYF
TRBJ2-1 TRBV9 NA TRBD2 TGTGCCAGCAGCGTAGGCGGGAGTATTTACAATGAGCAGTTCTTC CASSVGGSIYNEQFF
TRBJ1-1 TRBV5-4 NA NA TGTGCCAGCAGCTTGAGGGACACCTTGAGAGCTTTCTTT CASSLRDTLRAFF
TRBJ1-2 TRBV30 NA NA TGTGCCTGGAGGTATATCGACGCAGGGAATGGCTACACCTTC CAWRYIDAGNGYTF
TRBJ2-7 TRBV29-1 NA NA TGCAGCATCCAAAGGGGTTCCTACGAGCAGTACTTC CSIQRGSYEQYF
TRBJ2-3 TRBV5-4 NA TRBD2 TGTGCCAGCAGCTTGGTCGGTAGCGGGAGGGCCGAAGATACGCAGTATTTT CASSLVGSGRAEDTQYF
TRBJ2-3 TRBV5-1 NA TRBD2 TGCGCCAGCAGCGGTGCTAGCGGGAGCACAGATACGCAGTATTTT CASSGASGSTDTQYF
TRBJ1-5 TRBV28 NA NA TGTGCCAGCACCAGATCCAGTTCGTCCAATCAGCCCCAGCATTTT CASTRSSSSNQPQHF
TRBJ1-3 TRBV28 few TRBD1 TGTGCCAGCAGTCCCCGGGGACAGGGGGAATCTGGAAACACCATATATTTT CASSPRGQGESGNTIYF
TRBJ1-1 TRBV5-1 NA NA TGCGCCAGCAGCTTGGAGGGTGTCACTGAAGCTTTCTTT CASSLEGVTEAFF
TRBJ2-7 TRBV10-3 many TRBD2 TGTGCCATCAGTGAGGTGGGAGGGCCGGGTGAGCAGTACTTC CAISEVGGPGEQYF
TRBJ2-5 TRBV6-1 NA NA TGTGCCAGCAGTGGATGGGGGTACCAAGAGACCCAGTACTTC CASSGWGYQETQYF
TRBJ2-3 TRBV28 NA NA TGTGCCAGCAGTCCCAGACAGGTCTGGGGAGATACGCAGTATTTT CASSPRQVWGDTQYF
TRBJ1-5 TRBV5-6 few NA TGTGCCAGCAGCTTGGGGACGGGGTCCCAAAATCAGCCCCAGCATTTT CASSLGTGSQNQPQHF